Shown below are 17 T cell receptor beta chains from a single sample sequenced in a study of shared clonotypes between healthy human individuals. Using immunoSEQ multiplex PCR, the repertoire was profiled, and TCRdb retains in-frame clones only, with some absent. The data contain some 2.4 million clones, roughly 93% of them singletons. Source material: naive CD4+ T cells from PBMCs. As to subset: CD45RA+ positively selected. The receptor source for this set is a man aged 18 to 35 in good health. Some clones in this sample may be carry-over from other donors' samples.

The chain uses TRBV9 and TRBJ2-7, with TRBD2 matching 7 bases. The CDR3 is 15 residues long. Germline CDR1 reads SGDLS; CDR2 reads YYNGEE. The V segment lost 0 bases and the J segment 6 bases; nucleotides outside the gene matches: 9. CDR3 sequence reads: CASSVEDAGVREQYF. The CDR3 DNA reads as TGTGCCAGCAGCGTAGAGGACGCGGGAGTCCGCGAGCAGTACTTC. Full variable domain (rest looked up from reference TRBV9 and TRBJ2-7): DSGVTQTPKHLITATGQRVTLRCSPRSGDLSVYWYQQSLDQGLQFLIQYYNGEERAKGNILERFSAQQFPDLHSELNLSSLELGDSALYFCASSVEDAGVREQYFGPGTRLTVT.

Regarding this clone: At the DNA level, this CDR3 is encoded by other sequences in the same sample as well. This chain uses TRBV6-5 with TRBJ2-7, with 7 bases that match TRBD2. Germline V gene data show CDR1 as MNHEY and CDR2 as SVGAGI. The CDR3 runs to 15 residues. Germline trimming cut 0 bases from V and 1 base from J; bases unmatched to any gene: 3. The CDR3 protein is CASSYSGGSSYEQYF. CDR3 nucleotides: TGTGCCAGCAGTTACTCTGGCGGGAGTTCCTACGAGCAGTACTTC.

The CDR3 is CASSHQDRSSYEQYF. The DNA of the CDR3 is TGCGCCAGCAGCCATCAGGACAGATCCTCCTACGAGCAGTACTTC. The chain links TRBV4-1 to TRBJ2-7; D possibly corresponds to TRBD1 (6 bases). Germline CDR1 reads MGHRA; CDR2 reads YSYEKL. The CDR3 runs to 15 residues. V lost 3 bases and J lost 0, with 12 bases in between.

This clone was recorded only once. This chain connects TRBV30 to TRBJ1-1, with 7 bases matching TRBD1. CDR3 length equals 13 residues. CDR1 GTSNPN and CDR2 SVGIG come from the germline V gene (reference sequence). Trimming took 5 bases from V and 5 from J; bases not matched to a gene: 8. CDR3 in amino acids: CAWELGGETEAFF. CDR3 bases: TGTGCCTGGGAGTTAGGGGGCGAGACTGAAGCTTTCTTT.

The chain joins TRBV7-9 to TRBJ2-1, with 12 bases that match TRBD2. The CDR3 runs 17 residues. The ends lost 4 bases at V and 0 bases at J; junction bases unmatched: 4. Germline CDR1 SEHNR, CDR2 FQNEAQ (reference sequence). Written as DNA, the CDR3 is TGTGCCAGCAGCTGGGGGACTAGCGGGTCCTCCTACAATGAGCAGTTCTTC. This gives the protein CASSWGTSGSSYNEQFF.

This chain links TRBV6-6 with TRBJ2-7; D is possibly TRBD1 (6 bases). Trimming cost V 6 bases and J 5 bases, with 11 bases left between them. Looked up from germline, CDR1 is MNHNY and CDR2 is SVGAGI (reference sequence). There are 12 residues in the CDR3. The CDR3 spells CASRYGQNEQYF. In DNA form, the CDR3 reads TGTGCCAGCAGATATGGACAGAACGAGCAGTACTTC.

V is TRBV14 and J is TRBJ2-7, with 7 nucleotides matching TRBD2. CDR1 and CDR2 from the germline V gene are SGHDN and FVKESK. The CDR3 runs to 12 residues. After removal of 8 bases from V and 0 bases from J, the junction contained 1 base not matched to a gene. Here the CDR3 DNA reads TGTGCCAGCGGGGACTACTCCTACGAGCAGTACTTC. It codes for CASGDYSYEQYF.

The chain is built from TRBV7-2 and TRBJ1-5; D might be TRBD1 (6 bases). Germline assignment: CDR1 SGHTA and CDR2 FQGNSA. The CDR3 runs to 18 residues. The V end was cut by 4 bases, the J end by 4 bases, with 23 bases between. The CDR3 DNA sequence: TGTGCCAGCAGCTCCACTTACGGTGGGGGGGCCTGGAATCAGCCCCAGCATTTT. It is translated as CASSSTYGGGAWNQPQHF.

This sequence joins TRBV10-3 and TRBJ2-3; 8 positions match TRBD1. Unmatched junction bases numbered 7, after V lost 10 bases and J lost 1 base. This CDR3 has 14 residues. Germline V gene sequence: CDR1 ENHRY, CDR2 SYGVKD. The CDR3 nucleotides are TGTGCCACCCGAAGGGGACAGGGCACAGATACGCAGTATTTT. Protein: CATRRGQGTDTQYF.

This clone has only one observation. The V gene is TRBV4-1, the J gene TRBJ2-2, with TRBD2 matching 11 bases. After removal of 3 bases from V and 8 bases from J, the junction contained 8 bases not matched to a gene. Germline CDR1 is MGHRA and CDR2 is YSYEKL. This CDR3 region has 16 residues. CDR3 region: CASSHLGLAEGGELFF. DNA of the CDR3: TGCGCCAGCAGCCATCTGGGACTAGCGGAAGGAGGGGAGCTGTTTTTT.

This chain uses TRBV15 with TRBJ2-3; D possibly corresponds to TRBD1 (7 bases). Per germline, CDR1 LNHNV and CDR2 YYDKDF (reference sequence). Between the trimmed V and J ends, which lost 0 bases and 10 bases, there was a span of 17 bases. The CDR3 contains 15 residues. This CDR3 is CATSRDPRGDGAQYF. Here the CDR3 DNA reads TGTGCCACCAGCAGAGATCCCAGGGGGGACGGCGCGCAGTATTTT. Full variable domain (missing parts from reference TRBV15 and TRBJ2-3): DAMVIQNPRYQVTQFGKPVTLSCSQTLNHNVMYWYQQKSSQAPKLLFHYYDKDFNNEADTPDNFQSRRPNTSFCFLDIRSPGLGDTAMYLCATSRDPRGDGAQYFGPGTRLTVL.

V and J are TRBV10-3 and TRBJ2-5; 7 bases align to TRBD1. The CDR3 is 13 amino acids. Losses at the gene ends were 6 bases for V and 1 base for J; bases not matched to a gene: 2. Germline V gene lookup returns CDR1 ENHRY and CDR2 SYGVKD. CDR3 residues: CAISRGTQETQYF. In DNA form, the CDR3 reads TGTGCCATCAGCAGGGGGACCCAAGAGACCCAGTACTTC.

V gene TRBV6-5 combines with J gene TRBJ1-5; D may be TRBD1 (6 bases). This CDR3 comprises 16 residues. Trimming shortened V by 0 bases and J by 4 bases, and 13 bases separated the two germline ends. The germline gives CDR1 MNHEY, CDR2 SVGAGI. CDR3 in amino acids: CASSYSGHGLNQPQHF. CDR3 nucleotides: TGTGCCAGCAGTTACTCGGGACACGGTCTTAATCAGCCCCAGCATTTT.

This chain connects TRBV5-1 to TRBJ1-4; 7 positions match TRBD1. Germline V lookup: CDR1 SGHRS, CDR2 YFSETQ. V lost 4 bases, J lost 5 bases, and 5 bases stayed unmatched. CDR3 length: 14 amino acids. The CDR3, as DNA: TGCGCCAGCAGCCGTGACAGGGAGAATGAAAAACTGTTTTTT. It specifies CASSRDRENEKLFF.

This chain joins TRBV28 and TRBJ2-1, with TRBD2 identical over 16 bases. This CDR3 region has 17 residues. Unmatched junction bases numbered 3, after V lost 3 bases and J lost 4 bases. Germline V gives CDR1 MDHEN, CDR2 SYDVKM. CDR3 nucleotide sequence: TGTGCCAGCAGTTTCTCGGGACTAGCGGGAGGGTACAATGAGCAGTTCTTC. This encodes CASSFSGLAGGYNEQFF.

J is TRBJ1-1 and V is TRBV7-2, with D hard to call. The CDR3 covers 14 residues. From germline, CDR1 is SGHTA and CDR2 FQGNSA. Trimming left V 1 base short and J 3 bases short, with 9 bases between. CDR3 nucleotides: TGTGCCAGCAGCTTAGTGGGCCGTCACACTGAAGCTTTCTTT. Amino acid sequence: CASSLVGRHTEAFF.

The sample holds a few counts of this clone. CDR3 amino acids: CSGWGQGNTEAFF. The CDR3, as DNA: TGCAGCGGGTGGGGACAGGGGAACACTGAAGCTTTCTTT. This sequence joins TRBV29-1 and TRBJ1-1, with TRBD1 matching over 9 bases. This CDR3 region has 13 residues. Germline CDR1 is SQVTM and CDR2 is ANQGSEA. Trimming removed 7 bases from V and 1 base from J; junction bases left unmatched: 4.